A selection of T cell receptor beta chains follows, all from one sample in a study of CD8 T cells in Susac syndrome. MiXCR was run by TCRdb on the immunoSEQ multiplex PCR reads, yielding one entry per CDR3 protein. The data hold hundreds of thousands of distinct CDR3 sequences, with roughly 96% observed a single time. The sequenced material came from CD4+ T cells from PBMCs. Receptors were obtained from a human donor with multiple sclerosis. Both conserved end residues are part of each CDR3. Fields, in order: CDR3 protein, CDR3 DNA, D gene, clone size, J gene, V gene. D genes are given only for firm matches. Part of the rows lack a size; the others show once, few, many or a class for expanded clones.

cdr3_aa: CASTRVDSPLHF; cdr3_nt: TGTGCCAGCACCCGGGTGGATTCACCCCTCCACTTT; d_call: .; clone_size: .; j_call: TRBJ1-6; v_call: TRBV3-1
cdr3_aa: CASSLPGLAGSEQFF; cdr3_nt: TGTGCCAGCAGCCTACCGGGACTAGCGGGAAGTGAGCAGTTCTTC; d_call: TRBD2; clone_size: .; j_call: TRBJ2-1; v_call: TRBV3-1
cdr3_aa: CASSQLAGTYNEQFF; cdr3_nt: TGTGCCAGCAGCCAACTCGCGGGAACTTACAATGAGCAGTTCTTC; d_call: .; clone_size: .; j_call: TRBJ2-1; v_call: TRBV3-1
cdr3_aa: CSVWTRREQFF; cdr3_nt: TGCAGCGTTTGGACTAGAAGGGAGCAGTTCTTC; d_call: TRBD2; clone_size: .; j_call: TRBJ2-1; v_call: TRBV29-1
cdr3_aa: CSVVPFIGYEQYF; cdr3_nt: TGCAGCGTGGTTCCCTTTATTGGCTACGAGCAGTACTTC; d_call: .; clone_size: .; j_call: TRBJ2-7; v_call: TRBV29-1
cdr3_aa: CASSPIGSEQYF; cdr3_nt: TGTGCCAGCAGCCCTATCGGATCCGAGCAGTACTTC; d_call: .; clone_size: once; j_call: TRBJ2-7; v_call: TRBV7-6
cdr3_aa: CASRYESSGANVLTF; cdr3_nt: TGTGCCAGCCGATATGAGAGCTCTGGGGCCAACGTCCTGACTTTC; d_call: .; clone_size: .; j_call: TRBJ2-6; v_call: TRBV2
cdr3_aa: CTSSQASGYEQYF; cdr3_nt: TGCACCAGCAGCCAAGCGTCGGGGTACGAGCAGTACTTC; d_call: .; clone_size: once; j_call: TRBJ2-7; v_call: TRBV1
cdr3_aa: CASSNRVTRYEQYF; cdr3_nt: TGTGCCAGCAGTAACAGGGTAACGCGCTACGAGCAGTACTTC; d_call: .; clone_size: .; j_call: TRBJ2-7; v_call: TRBV6-1
cdr3_aa: CASSQTGLNNEQFF; cdr3_nt: TGCGCCAGCAGCCAGACGGGCCTCAACAATGAGCAGTTCTTC; d_call: .; clone_size: .; j_call: TRBJ2-1; v_call: TRBV4-1
cdr3_aa: CSVERPGQVYEQYF; cdr3_nt: TGCAGCGTTGAACGACCGGGACAGGTCTACGAGCAGTACTTC; d_call: TRBD1; clone_size: .; j_call: TRBJ2-7; v_call: TRBV29-1
cdr3_aa: CSVRLPRGSSYNEQFF; cdr3_nt: TGCAGCGTTAGACTACCTAGGGGGAGCTCCTACAATGAGCAGTTCTTC; d_call: .; clone_size: .; j_call: TRBJ2-1; v_call: TRBV29-1
cdr3_aa: CSALAGVSNEQFF; cdr3_nt: TGCAGCGCACTGGCGGGGGTCTCCAATGAGCAGTTCTTC; d_call: TRBD2; clone_size: .; j_call: TRBJ2-1; v_call: TRBV29-1
cdr3_aa: CASSSMPPSFQGVTAGGTEAFF; cdr3_nt: TGCGCCAGCAGCTCAATGCCACCTTCGTTTCAGGGTGTTACAGCTGGGGGCACTGAAGCTTTCTTT; d_call: .; clone_size: .; j_call: TRBJ1-1; v_call: TRBV5-1
cdr3_aa: CSARDRVRPTDTQYF; cdr3_nt: TGCAGTGCTCGGGACAGGGTTCGCCCCACAGATACGCAGTATTTT; d_call: TRBD1; clone_size: .; j_call: TRBJ2-3; v_call: TRBV20-1
cdr3_aa: CASSHGGTQYF; cdr3_nt: TGTGCCAGCAGTCACGGGGGAACGCAGTATTTT; d_call: .; clone_size: .; j_call: TRBJ2-3; v_call: TRBV7-6
cdr3_aa: CASSTRRDRDYNEQFF; cdr3_nt: TGTGCCAGTAGTACTCGCCGGGACAGGGACTACAATGAGCAGTTCTTC; d_call: TRBD1; clone_size: .; j_call: TRBJ2-1; v_call: TRBV19
cdr3_aa: CASSSGTGRTLSEAFF; cdr3_nt: TGTGCCAGCAGCTCCGGGACAGGGAGGACCCTTAGTGAAGCTTTCTTT; d_call: TRBD1; clone_size: .; j_call: TRBJ1-1; v_call: TRBV5-4
cdr3_aa: CSGQRGTSKGGYTF; cdr3_nt: TGCAGCGGCCAAAGGGGGACCTCCAAAGGGGGCTACACCTTC; d_call: .; clone_size: .; j_call: TRBJ1-2; v_call: TRBV29-1
cdr3_aa: CASSYSRLAGSYEQYF; cdr3_nt: TGTGCCAGCAGTTACTCACGACTAGCGGGTTCCTACGAGCAGTACTTC; d_call: TRBD2; clone_size: .; j_call: TRBJ2-7; v_call: TRBV6-2/TRBV6-3
cdr3_aa: CATQGQNYNSPLHF; cdr3_nt: TGTGCCACCCAGGGACAAAACTATAATTCACCCCTCCACTTT; d_call: .; clone_size: .; j_call: TRBJ1-6; v_call: TRBV15